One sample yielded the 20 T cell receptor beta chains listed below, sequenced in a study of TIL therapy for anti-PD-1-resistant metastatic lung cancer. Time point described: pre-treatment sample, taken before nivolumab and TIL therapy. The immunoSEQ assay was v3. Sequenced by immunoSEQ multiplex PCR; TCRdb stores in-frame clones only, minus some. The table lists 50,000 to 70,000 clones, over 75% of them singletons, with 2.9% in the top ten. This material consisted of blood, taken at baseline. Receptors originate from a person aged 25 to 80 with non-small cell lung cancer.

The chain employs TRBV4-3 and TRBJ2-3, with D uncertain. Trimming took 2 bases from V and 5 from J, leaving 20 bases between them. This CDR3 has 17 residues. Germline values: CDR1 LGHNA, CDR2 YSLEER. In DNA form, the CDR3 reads TGCGCCAGCAGCCAATCCCCCCGGACCCAACTGGGAGATACGCAGTATTTT. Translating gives CASSQSPRTQLGDTQYF.

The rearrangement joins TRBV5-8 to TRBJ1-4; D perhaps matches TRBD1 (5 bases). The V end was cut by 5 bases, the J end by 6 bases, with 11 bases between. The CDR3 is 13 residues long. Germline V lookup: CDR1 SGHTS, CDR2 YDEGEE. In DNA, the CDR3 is TGTGCCAGCAGACCGACAGCTCATGAAAAACTGTTTTTT. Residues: CASRPTAHEKLFF.

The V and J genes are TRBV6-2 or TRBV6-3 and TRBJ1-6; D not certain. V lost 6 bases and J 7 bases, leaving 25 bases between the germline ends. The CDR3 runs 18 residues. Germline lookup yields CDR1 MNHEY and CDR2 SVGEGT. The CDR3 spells CASSQNLGRAVENSPLHF. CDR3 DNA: TGTGCCAGCAGCCAGAACCTCGGGAGGGCCGTGGAGAATTCACCCCTCCACTTT.

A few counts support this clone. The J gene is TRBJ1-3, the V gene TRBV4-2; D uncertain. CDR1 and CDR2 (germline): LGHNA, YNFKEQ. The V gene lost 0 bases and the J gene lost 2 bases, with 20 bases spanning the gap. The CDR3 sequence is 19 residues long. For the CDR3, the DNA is TGTGCCAGCAGCCAAGACGGACGGATATCCACATCCCCTGGAAACACCATATATTTT. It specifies CASSQDGRISTSPGNTIYF.

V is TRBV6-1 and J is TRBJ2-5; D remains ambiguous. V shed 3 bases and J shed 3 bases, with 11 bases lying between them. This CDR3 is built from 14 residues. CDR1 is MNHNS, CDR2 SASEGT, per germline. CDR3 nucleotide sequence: TGTGCCAGCAGTGACCCCGACCGAGAAGAGACCCAGTACTTC. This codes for CASSDPDREETQYF.

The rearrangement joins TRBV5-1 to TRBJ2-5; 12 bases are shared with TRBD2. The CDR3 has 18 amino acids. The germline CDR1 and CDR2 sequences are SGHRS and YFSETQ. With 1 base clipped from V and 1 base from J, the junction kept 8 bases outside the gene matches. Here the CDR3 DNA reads TGCGCCAGCAGCTTGTTGGCTAGCGGGGGGGCAGCCCAAGAGACCCAGTACTTC. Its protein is CASSLLASGGAAQETQYF. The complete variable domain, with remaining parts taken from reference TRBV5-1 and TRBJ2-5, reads KAGVTQTPRYLIKTRGQQVTLSCSPISGHRSVSWYQQTPGQGLQFLFEYFSETQRNKGNFPGRFSGRQFSNSRSEMNVSTLELGDSALYLCASSLLASGGAAQETQYFGPGTRLLVL.

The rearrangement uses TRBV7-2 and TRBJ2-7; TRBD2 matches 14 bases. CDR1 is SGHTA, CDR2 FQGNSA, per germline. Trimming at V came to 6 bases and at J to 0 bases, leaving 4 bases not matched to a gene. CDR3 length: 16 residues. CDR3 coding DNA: TGTGCCAGCAGTCGGACTAGCGGGGGGAGCTCCTACGAGCAGTACTTC. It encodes CASSRTSGGSSYEQYF.

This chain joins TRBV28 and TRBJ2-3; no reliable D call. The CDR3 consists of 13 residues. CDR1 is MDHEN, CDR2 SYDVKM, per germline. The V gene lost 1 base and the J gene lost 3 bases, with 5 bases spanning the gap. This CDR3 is CASSLFETDTQYF. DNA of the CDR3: TGTGCCAGCAGTTTATTTGAGACAGATACGCAGTATTTT.

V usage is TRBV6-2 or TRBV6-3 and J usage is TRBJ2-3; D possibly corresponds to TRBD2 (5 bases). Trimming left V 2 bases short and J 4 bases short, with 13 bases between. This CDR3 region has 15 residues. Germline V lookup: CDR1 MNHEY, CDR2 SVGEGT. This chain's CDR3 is CASSYEALRADTQYF. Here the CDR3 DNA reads TGTGCCAGCAGTTACGAGGCGCTGAGGGCAGATACGCAGTATTTT.

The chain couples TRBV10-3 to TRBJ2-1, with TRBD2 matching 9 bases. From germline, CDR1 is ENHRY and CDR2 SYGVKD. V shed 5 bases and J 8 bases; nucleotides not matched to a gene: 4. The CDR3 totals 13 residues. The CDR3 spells CAISRTSADEQFF. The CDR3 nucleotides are TGTGCCATCAGTCGGACTAGCGCGGATGAGCAGTTCTTC.

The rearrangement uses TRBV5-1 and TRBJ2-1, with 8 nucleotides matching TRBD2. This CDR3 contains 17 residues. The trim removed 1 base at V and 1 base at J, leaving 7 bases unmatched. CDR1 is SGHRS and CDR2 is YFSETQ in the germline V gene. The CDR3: CASSLPSGPPSYNEQFF. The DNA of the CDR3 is TGCGCCAGCAGCTTGCCTAGCGGGCCCCCGTCCTACAATGAGCAGTTCTTC.

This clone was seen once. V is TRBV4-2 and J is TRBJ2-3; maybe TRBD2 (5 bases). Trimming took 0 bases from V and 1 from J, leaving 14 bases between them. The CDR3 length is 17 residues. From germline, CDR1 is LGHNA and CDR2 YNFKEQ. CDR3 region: CASSQDGWESGTDTQYF. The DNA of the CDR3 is TGTGCCAGCAGCCAAGATGGGTGGGAGTCCGGCACAGATACGCAGTATTTT.

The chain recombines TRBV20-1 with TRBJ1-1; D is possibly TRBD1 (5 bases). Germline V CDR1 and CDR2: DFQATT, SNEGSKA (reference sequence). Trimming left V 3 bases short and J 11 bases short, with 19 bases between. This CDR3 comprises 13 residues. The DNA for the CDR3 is TGCAGTGCTAGTAAGGTGCGGGACCAAGAGGCTTTCTTT. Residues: CSASKVRDQEAFF.

CDR3 sequence: CASSMTGLEGGQYF. The DNA of the CDR3 is TGTGCCAGCAGTATGACAGGGTTGGAAGGCGGGCAGTACTTC. The chain couples TRBV6-5 to TRBJ2-7; 7 bases agree with TRBD1. This CDR3 is 14 amino acids long. Germline V CDR1 and CDR2: MNHEY, SVGAGI. The V segment lost 5 bases and the J segment 9 bases; nucleotides outside the gene matches: 13.

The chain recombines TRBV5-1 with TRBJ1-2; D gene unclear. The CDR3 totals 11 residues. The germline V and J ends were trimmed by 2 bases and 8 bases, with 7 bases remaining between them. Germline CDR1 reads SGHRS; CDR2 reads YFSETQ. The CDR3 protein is CASSLGSGYTF. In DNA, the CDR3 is TGCGCCAGCAGCTTAGGTTCCGGCTACACCTTC.

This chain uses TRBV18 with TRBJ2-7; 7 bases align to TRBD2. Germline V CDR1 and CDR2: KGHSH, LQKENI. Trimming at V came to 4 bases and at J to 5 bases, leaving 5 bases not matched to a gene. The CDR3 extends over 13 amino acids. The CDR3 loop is CASSRGTKDEQYF. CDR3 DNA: TGTGCCAGCTCACGTGGGACTAAGGACGAGCAGTACTTC.

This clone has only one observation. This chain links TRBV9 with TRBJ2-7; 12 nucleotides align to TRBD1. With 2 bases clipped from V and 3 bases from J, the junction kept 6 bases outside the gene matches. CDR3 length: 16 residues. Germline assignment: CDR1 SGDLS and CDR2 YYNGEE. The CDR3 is CASSVGQGATLYEQYF. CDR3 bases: TGTGCCAGCAGCGTGGGACAGGGGGCGACGCTCTACGAGCAGTACTTC.

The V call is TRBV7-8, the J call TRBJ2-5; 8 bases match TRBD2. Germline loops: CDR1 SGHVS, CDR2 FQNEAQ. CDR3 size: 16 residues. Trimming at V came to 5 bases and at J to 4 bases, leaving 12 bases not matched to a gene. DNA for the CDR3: TGTGCCAGCAGCCAGGTAGCGGGACTAGTAGGAGAGACCCAGTACTTC. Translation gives CASSQVAGLVGETQYF. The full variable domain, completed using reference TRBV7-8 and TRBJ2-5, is GAGVSQSPRYKVAKRGQDVALRCDPISGHVSLFWYQQALGQGPEFLTYFQNEAQLDKSGLPSDRFFAERPEGSVSTLKIQRTQQEDSAVYLCASSQVAGLVGETQYFGPGTRLLVL.

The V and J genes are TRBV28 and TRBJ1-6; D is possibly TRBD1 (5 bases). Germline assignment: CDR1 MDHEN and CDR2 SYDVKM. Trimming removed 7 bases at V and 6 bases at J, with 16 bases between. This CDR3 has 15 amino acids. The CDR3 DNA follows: TGTGCCAGCATTCGTAGGGGAAACCGTAATTCACCCCTCCACTTT. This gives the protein CASIRRGNRNSPLHF.

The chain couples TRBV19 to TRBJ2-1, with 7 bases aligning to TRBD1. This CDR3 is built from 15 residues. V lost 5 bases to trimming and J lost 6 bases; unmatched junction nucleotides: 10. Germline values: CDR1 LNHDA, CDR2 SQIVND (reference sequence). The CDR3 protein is CASSVRVNRGNEQFF. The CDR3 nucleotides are TGTGCCAGTAGTGTTCGCGTCAACAGGGGCAATGAGCAGTTCTTC.